The 8 T cell receptor beta chains in this list originate from one sample, sequenced in a study of cytomegalovirus exposure and HLA in healthy donors. PCR used 60 Vbeta primers and 13 Jbeta primers. Produced via immunoSEQ multiplex PCR; TCRdb's table is partial and in-frame only. Here the sample spans roughly 180,000 clones, roughly 85% being singletons. The sequenced sample consisted of PBMCs. These receptors all come from a male donor in good health and CMV-seronegative.

The chain joins TRBV19 to TRBJ2-3, with TRBD2 matching 13 bases. The CDR3 is made up of 15 amino acids. V lost 4 bases and J lost 6; bases outside the gene matches: 4. In germline, CDR1 is LNHDA, CDR2 SQIVND (reference sequence). The CDR3: CASSTGTSGDDTQYF. For the CDR3, the DNA is TGTGCCAGTAGTACAGGGACTAGCGGGGATGATACGCAGTATTTT. Together with reference TRBV19 and TRBJ2-3, the CDR3 gives the full variable domain: DGGITQSPKYLFRKEGQNVTLSCEQNLNHDAMYWYRQDPGQGLRLIYYSQIVNDFQKGDIAEGYSVSREKKESFPLTVTSAQKNPTAFYLCASSTGTSGDDTQYFGPGTRLTVL.

The rearrangement joins TRBV9 to TRBJ2-7; 9 positions match TRBD1. After removal of 0 bases from V and 5 bases from J, the junction contained 3 bases not matched to a gene. Germline V CDR1 and CDR2: SGDLS, YYNGEE. This CDR3 comprises 14 residues. CDR3 in amino acids: CASSVGQGVHEQYF. The CDR3 DNA reads TGTGCCAGCAGCGTAGGACAGGGGGTCCACGAGCAGTACTTC. Full variable domain (missing parts from reference TRBV9 and TRBJ2-7): DSGVTQTPKHLITATGQRVTLRCSPRSGDLSVYWYQQSLDQGLQFLIQYYNGEERAKGNILERFSAQQFPDLHSELNLSSLELGDSALYFCASSVGQGVHEQYFGPGTRLTVT.

The V gene is TRBV15, the J gene TRBJ2-5, with D maybe TRBD2 (5 bases). Between the trimmed V and J ends, which lost 8 bases and 2 bases, there was a span of 15 bases. The CDR3 totals 14 residues. Looked up from germline, CDR1 is LNHNV and CDR2 is YYDKDF (reference sequence). The CDR3 region has the DNA TGTGCCACCGCCGGACGGGGTTTGCAAGAGACCCAGTACTTC. This sequence encodes CATAGRGLQETQYF.

V is TRBV4-1 and J is TRBJ1-2; D unclear. The CDR3 length is 15 residues. V lost 1 base and J 0 bases, leaving 9 bases between the germline ends. The germline gives CDR1 MGHRA, CDR2 YSYEKL. The CDR3 spells CASSQGSGTNYGYTF. CDR3 coding DNA: TGCGCCAGCAGCCAAGGCTCCGGGACTAACTATGGCTACACCTTC.

The chain links TRBV7-9 to TRBJ1-5; D remains unclear. The CDR3 runs to 15 residues. V lost 1 base, J lost 6 bases, and 13 bases lay in between. Germline-derived CDR1 and CDR2 are SEHNR and FQNEAQ (reference sequence). CDR3 loop: CASSLEREVGQPQHF. CDR3 DNA sequence: TGTGCCAGCAGCTTAGAGCGGGAGGTGGGTCAGCCCCAGCATTTT.

This chain joins TRBV4-2 and TRBJ2-2; 7 positions match TRBD2. The CDR3 totals 15 residues. V lost 3 bases and J lost 6; bases outside the gene matches: 7. The germline gives CDR1 LGHNA, CDR2 YNFKEQ. The CDR3 sequence: CASSQRGIESGELFF. As DNA, the CDR3 is TGTGCCAGCAGCCAGCGGGGGATTGAGTCCGGGGAGCTGTTTTTT.

This clone was seen a handful of times. The chain is built from TRBV28 and TRBJ2-7; 9 bases align to TRBD1. CDR1 is MDHEN, CDR2 SYDVKM, per germline. The CDR3 sequence is 14 residues long. Trimming took 5 bases from V and 4 from J; bases not matched to a gene: 6. CDR3 residues: CASSPRDRAYEQYF. The CDR3, as DNA: TGTGCCAGCAGTCCAAGGGACAGGGCTTACGAGCAGTACTTC.

The rearrangement links TRBV7-7 to TRBJ2-7; 9 bases are shared with TRBD2. CDR1 is SSHAT, CDR2 FNYEAQ, per germline (reference sequence). V lost 7 bases and J lost 6; bases outside the gene matches: 7. This CDR3 spans 13 amino acids. The CDR3 DNA sequence: TGTGCCAGCAAGAGTAGCGGGAGCTCCGAGCAGTACTTC. The encoded protein is CASKSSGSSEQYF.